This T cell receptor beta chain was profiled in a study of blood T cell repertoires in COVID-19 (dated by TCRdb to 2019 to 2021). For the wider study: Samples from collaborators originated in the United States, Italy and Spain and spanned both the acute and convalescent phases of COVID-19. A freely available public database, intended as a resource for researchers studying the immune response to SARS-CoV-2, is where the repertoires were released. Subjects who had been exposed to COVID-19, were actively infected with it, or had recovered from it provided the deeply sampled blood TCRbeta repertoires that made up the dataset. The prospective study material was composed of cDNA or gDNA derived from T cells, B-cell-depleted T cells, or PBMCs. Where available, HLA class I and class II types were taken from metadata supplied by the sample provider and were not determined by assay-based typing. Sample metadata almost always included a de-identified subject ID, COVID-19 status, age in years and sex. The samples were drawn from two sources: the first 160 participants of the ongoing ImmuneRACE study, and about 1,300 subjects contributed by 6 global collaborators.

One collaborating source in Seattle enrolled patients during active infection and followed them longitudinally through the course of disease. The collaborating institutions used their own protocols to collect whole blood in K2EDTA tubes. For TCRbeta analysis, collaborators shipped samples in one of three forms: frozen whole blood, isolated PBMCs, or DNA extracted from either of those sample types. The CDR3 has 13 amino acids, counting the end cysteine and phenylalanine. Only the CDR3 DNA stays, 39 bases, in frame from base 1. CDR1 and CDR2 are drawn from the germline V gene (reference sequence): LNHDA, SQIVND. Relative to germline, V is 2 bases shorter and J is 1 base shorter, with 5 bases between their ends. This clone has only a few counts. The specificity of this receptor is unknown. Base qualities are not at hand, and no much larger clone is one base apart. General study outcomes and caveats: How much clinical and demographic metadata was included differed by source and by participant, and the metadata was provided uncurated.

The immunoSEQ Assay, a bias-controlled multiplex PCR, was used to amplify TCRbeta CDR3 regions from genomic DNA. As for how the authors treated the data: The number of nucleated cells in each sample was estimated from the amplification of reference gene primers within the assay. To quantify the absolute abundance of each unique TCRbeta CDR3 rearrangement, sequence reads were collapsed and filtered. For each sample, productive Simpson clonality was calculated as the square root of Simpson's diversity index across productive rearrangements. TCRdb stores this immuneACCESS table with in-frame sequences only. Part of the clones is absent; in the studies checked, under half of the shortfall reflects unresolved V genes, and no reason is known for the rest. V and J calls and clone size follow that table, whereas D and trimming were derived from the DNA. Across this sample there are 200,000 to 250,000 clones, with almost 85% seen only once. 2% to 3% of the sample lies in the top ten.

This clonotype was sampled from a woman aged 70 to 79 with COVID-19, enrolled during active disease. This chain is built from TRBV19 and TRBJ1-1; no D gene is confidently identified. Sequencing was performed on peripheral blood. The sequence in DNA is TGTGCCAGTAGTATACAGCGGAACACTGAAGCTTTCTTT. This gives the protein CASSIQRNTEAFF.